This entry lists 24 T cell receptor beta chains sequenced from one sample in a study of blood T cell repertoires in COVID-19. Sequencing used immunoSEQ multiplex PCR; TCRdb keeps in-frame clones, though not all of them. Of 110,000 or so clones in the sample, approximately 85% were seen once. The sample taken for sequencing was peripheral blood. These receptors originate from a man aged 40-50 years with acute or convalescent COVID-19.

This chain uses TRBV27 with TRBJ2-1; the match to TRBD2 covers 7 bases. The CDR3 spans 13 residues. CDR1 is MNHEY and CDR2 is SMNVEV in the germline V gene (reference sequence). The V and J ends lost 4 bases and 10 bases, in that order; junction bases with no gene match: 7. DNA of the CDR3: TGTGCCAGCAGTTGGGACGCCGGGGGGGAGCAGTTCTTC. As protein: CASSWDAGGEQFF.

This chain connects TRBV5-1 to TRBJ2-5; 8 bases match TRBD1. Losses at the gene ends were 3 bases for V and 3 bases for J; bases not matched to a gene: 7. The CDR3 extends over 15 amino acids. Germline CDR1 SGHRS, CDR2 YFSETQ. DNA of the CDR3: TGCGCCAGCAGCTCAACCGGGACAGGAGAAGAGACCCAGTACTTC. Its translation: CASSSTGTGEETQYF.

This chain connects TRBV4-3 to TRBJ2-5, with 9 bases fitting TRBD2. After removal of 0 bases from V and 5 bases from J, the junction contained 10 bases not matched to a gene. Germline V gene lookup returns CDR1 LGHNA and CDR2 YSLEER. There are 17 residues in the CDR3. The CDR3 spells CASSQDVRGGAGETQYF. The DNA of the CDR3 is TGCGCCAGCAGCCAAGACGTCCGCGGGGGGGCAGGGGAGACCCAGTACTTC.

This chain joins TRBV6-5 and TRBJ2-5; 7 positions match TRBD1. The V gene end was trimmed by 2 bases and the J gene end by 5 bases; junction bases not matched to a gene: 8. The CDR3 covers 15 residues. The germline gives CDR1 MNHEY, CDR2 SVGAGI. The DNA of the CDR3 is TGTGCCAGCAGTTACAGAGGGACAGCCCAGGAGACCCAGTACTTC. This sequence encodes CASSYRGTAQETQYF.

The chain carries TRBV12-5 and TRBJ2-1, with 13 bases identical to TRBD2. Trimming took 7 bases from V and 3 from J; bases not matched to a gene: 6. CDR3 length equals 16 residues. From germline, CDR1 is LGHNT and CDR2 FRNRAP. CDR3 nucleotide sequence: TGTGCTAGTGCCCCAGGACTAGCGGGGGTCTACAATGAGCAGTTCTTC. Its translation is CASAPGLAGVYNEQFF.

This chain joins TRBV7-9 and TRBJ1-1; 7 bases align to TRBD1. The CDR3 runs to 16 residues. Trimming removed 2 bases from V and 5 bases from J; junction bases left unmatched: 11. CDR1 is SEHNR and CDR2 is FQNEAQ in the germline V gene (reference sequence). The CDR3 DNA reads TGTGCCAGCAGCTTAACCGGACAGGCTACGTGGACTGAAGCTTTCTTT. This codes for CASSLTGQATWTEAFF.

On this clone itself: At one end, the junction sequence differs from germline, possibly due to a read error. V and J are TRBV7-9 and TRBJ2-1; possibly TRBD2 for D (5 bases). This CDR3 spans 12 amino acids. Germline CDR1 SEHNR, CDR2 FQNEAQ (reference sequence). The CDR3 here is CASSWELGSCVF. The CDR3 nucleotides are TGTGCCAGCAGCTGGGAGTTGGGGTCTTGCGTCTTC.

The chain carries TRBV5-1 and TRBJ1-3; 8 bases map to TRBD1. Germline-derived CDR1 and CDR2 are SGHRS and YFSETQ. V lost 2 bases, J lost 0 bases, and 4 bases stayed unmatched. The CDR3 runs 16 residues. Written as DNA, the CDR3 is TGCGCCAGCAGCTTTACGACAGGGGACTCTGGAAACACCATATATTTT. Protein product: CASSFTTGDSGNTIYF.

Here the CDR3 reads CASSRTQGVSNEQFF. CDR3 sequence (DNA): TGTGCCAGCAGCCGGACACAGGGAGTTAGCAATGAGCAGTTCTTC. The V and J genes are TRBV7-3 and TRBJ2-1; D is possibly TRBD1 (6 bases). V was pared by 5 bases and J by 6 bases, with 17 bases between. CDR3 length equals 15 residues. Germline CDR1 is SGHTA and CDR2 is FQGTGA.

This sequence joins TRBV7-9 and TRBJ2-5, with a tentative D call TRBD2 (5 bases). Trimming removed 5 bases from V and 3 bases from J, with 13 bases in between. The CDR3 has 14 residues. Germline V gives CDR1 SEHNR, CDR2 FQNEAQ (reference sequence). The CDR3 coding sequence is TGTGCCAGCAGCCCCGGGCGAGGGAAAGAGACCCAGTACTTC. This gives the protein CASSPGRGKETQYF.

The DNA for the CDR3 is TGTGCCAGTAGCGGGGGGAGGTCCTCTGAGCAGTTCTTC. It translates to CASSGGRSSEQFF. The chain joins TRBV19 to TRBJ2-1; the match to TRBD2 covers 7 bases. Germline V gene data show CDR1 as LNHDA and CDR2 as SQIVND (reference sequence). J was trimmed by 9 bases and V by 6 bases; bases with no gene match: 8. The CDR3 spans 13 residues.

The rearrangement uses TRBV24-1 and TRBJ2-5; 9 bases align to TRBD2. Losses at the gene ends were 1 base for V and 5 bases for J; bases not matched to a gene: 10. Germline V gene lookup returns CDR1 KGHDR and CDR2 SFDVKD. This CDR3 is 17 amino acids long. The CDR3 DNA is TGTGCCACCAGTGATTTAAAGACTAGCGGTTGGGCGGAGACCCAGTACTTC. It yields the protein CATSDLKTSGWAETQYF.

This chain uses TRBV4-1 with TRBJ2-7, with 9 bases lining up with TRBD1. Losses at the gene ends were 2 bases for V and 4 bases for J; bases not matched to a gene: 9. The CDR3 covers 16 residues. Germline V gene sequence: CDR1 MGHRA, CDR2 YSYEKL. The CDR3 protein is CASSQYEGQGGYEQYF. For the CDR3, the DNA is TGCGCCAGCAGCCAATACGAGGGACAGGGTGGGTACGAGCAGTACTTC.

The chain combines TRBV6-2 or TRBV6-3 with TRBJ1-1; perhaps TRBD1 as D (5 bases). This CDR3 is built from 14 residues. Deletions cut 0 bases from V and 7 bases from J, with 12 bases between. The germline V gene has CDR1 MNHEY and CDR2 SVGEGT. CDR3 in amino acids: CASSYSINGGEAFF. CDR3 coding DNA: TGTGCCAGCAGTTACTCGATAAACGGGGGTGAAGCTTTCTTT.

The chain recombines TRBV9 with TRBJ2-1; D unresolved. Germline CDR1 is SGDLS and CDR2 is YYNGEE. Trimming removed 0 bases from V and 10 bases from J, with 11 bases in between. This CDR3 comprises 13 residues. The chain's CDR3 is CASSVGALREQFF. In DNA form, the CDR3 reads TGTGCCAGCAGCGTAGGGGCGCTCAGGGAGCAGTTCTTC.

CDR3 loop: CASSPRGGQNIQYF. The CDR3 nucleotides are TGTGCCAGCAGCCCAAGGGGTGGCCAAAACATTCAGTACTTC. This chain uses TRBV14 with TRBJ2-4, with D possibly being TRBD1 (5 bases). V was pared by 4 bases and J by 5 bases, with 12 bases between. This CDR3 has 14 amino acids. Germline V gene data show CDR1 as SGHDN and CDR2 as FVKESK.

The chain combines TRBV2 with TRBJ2-7; D not certain. Trimming stripped 1 base from V and 2 bases from J, with 12 bases between. Germline lookup yields CDR1 SNHLY and CDR2 FYNNEI. The CDR3 runs 15 residues. The CDR3 spells CASSEGLARPYEQYF. CDR3 nucleotide sequence: TGTGCCAGCAGTGAAGGCCTCGCGCGTCCCTACGAGCAGTACTTC.

This sequence joins TRBV4-1 and TRBJ1-2, with 8 bases aligning to TRBD1. The CDR3 is 15 residues long. Germline assignment: CDR1 MGHRA and CDR2 YSYEKL. Trimming cost V 3 bases and J 2 bases; bases outside gene matches: 5. This CDR3 is CASSHSGGLNYGYTF. CDR3 nucleotide sequence: TGCGCCAGCAGCCATTCAGGGGGCTTGAACTATGGCTACACCTTC.

The V call is TRBV30, the J call TRBJ1-3; 8 bases are a match to TRBD1. The CDR3 totals 16 residues. Looked up from germline, CDR1 is GTSNPN and CDR2 is SVGIG (reference sequence). The J segment lost 2 bases and the V segment lost 5 bases, leaving 11 bases of the junction unmatched. The CDR3 DNA reads as TGTGCCTGGGGTAGACAGGGGCCGATGGCTGGAAACACCATATATTTT. Its translation is CAWGRQGPMAGNTIYF.

The sample holds a few counts of this clone. V gene TRBV6-5 combines with J gene TRBJ1-2, with no clear D. Germline V lookup: CDR1 MNHEY, CDR2 SVGAGI. The CDR3 is made up of 11 amino acids. Trimming removed 10 bases at V and 7 bases at J, with 13 bases between. Written as DNA, the CDR3 is TGTGCCACCGCACGGTCTGGTGGCTACACCTTC. Its translation: CATARSGGYTF.

CDR3 sequence (DNA): TGTGCCAGCAACCTACAGGGGACCACTGAAGCTTTCTTT. Amino acids: CASNLQGTTEAFF. The chain carries TRBV3-1 (or the pseudogene TRBV3-2) and TRBJ1-1; TRBD1 matches 7 bases. The CDR3 loop spans 13 amino acids. Germline CDR1 and CDR2: LGHDT and YNNKEL (reference sequence). Losses at the gene ends were 7 bases for V and 4 bases for J; bases not matched to a gene: 6.

The chain employs TRBV7-9 and TRBJ1-1; D ambiguous. Trimming cost V 4 bases and J 2 bases, with 26 bases left between them. Germline lookup yields CDR1 SEHNR and CDR2 FQNEAQ (reference sequence). This CDR3 is built from 19 residues. The CDR3 here is CASSSSPGREAGVNTEAFF. For the CDR3, the DNA is TGTGCCAGCAGCTCAAGCCCCGGACGGGAAGCAGGAGTAAACACTGAAGCTTTCTTT. Filled out from reference TRBV7-9 and TRBJ1-1, the complete variable domain reads DTGVSQNPRHKITKRGQNVTFRCDPISEHNRLYWYRQTLGQGPEFLTYFQNEAQLEKSRLLSDRFSAERPKGSFSTLEIQRTEQGDSAMYLCASSSSPGREAGVNTEAFFGQGTRLTVV.

The rearrangement uses TRBV28 and TRBJ1-2, with TRBD1 identical over 8 bases. The V gene end was trimmed by 6 bases and the J gene end by 3 bases; junction bases not matched to a gene: 15. Looked up from germline, CDR1 is MDHEN and CDR2 is SYDVKM. There are 17 residues in the CDR3. The CDR3 nucleotides read TGTGCCAGCAGGCCCCTCTCAGACGCGACAGGGGACTATGGCTACACCTTC. Its translation is CASRPLSDATGDYGYTF.

The chain combines TRBV6-1 with TRBJ1-3, with 7 bases fitting TRBD1. The CDR3 sequence is 17 residues long. The ends lost 2 bases at V and 2 bases at J; junction bases unmatched: 9. Germline V gene lookup returns CDR1 MNHNS and CDR2 SASEGT. CDR3 DNA: TGTGCCAGCAGTGAAACTCATTACAGGGGACCTGGAAACACCATATATTTT. Residues: CASSETHYRGPGNTIYF.